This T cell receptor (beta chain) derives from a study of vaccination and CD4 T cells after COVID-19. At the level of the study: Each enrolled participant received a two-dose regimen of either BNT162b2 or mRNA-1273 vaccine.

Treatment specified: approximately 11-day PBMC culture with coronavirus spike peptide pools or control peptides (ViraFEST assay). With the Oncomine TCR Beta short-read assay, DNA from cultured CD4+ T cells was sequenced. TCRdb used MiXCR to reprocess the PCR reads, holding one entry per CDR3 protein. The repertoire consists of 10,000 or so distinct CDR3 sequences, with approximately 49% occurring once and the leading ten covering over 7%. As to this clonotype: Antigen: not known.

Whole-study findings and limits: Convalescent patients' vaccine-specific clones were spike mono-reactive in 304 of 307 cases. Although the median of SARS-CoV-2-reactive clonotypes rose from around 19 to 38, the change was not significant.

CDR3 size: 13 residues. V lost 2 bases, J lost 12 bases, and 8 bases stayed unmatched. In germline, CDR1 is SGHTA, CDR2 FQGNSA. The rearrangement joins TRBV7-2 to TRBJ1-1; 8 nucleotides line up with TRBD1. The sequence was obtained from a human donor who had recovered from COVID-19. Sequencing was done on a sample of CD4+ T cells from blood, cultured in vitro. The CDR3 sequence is CASSLNGQGGTFF. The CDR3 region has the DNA TGTGCCAGCAGCTTAAACGGACAGGGTGGAACTTTCTTT.